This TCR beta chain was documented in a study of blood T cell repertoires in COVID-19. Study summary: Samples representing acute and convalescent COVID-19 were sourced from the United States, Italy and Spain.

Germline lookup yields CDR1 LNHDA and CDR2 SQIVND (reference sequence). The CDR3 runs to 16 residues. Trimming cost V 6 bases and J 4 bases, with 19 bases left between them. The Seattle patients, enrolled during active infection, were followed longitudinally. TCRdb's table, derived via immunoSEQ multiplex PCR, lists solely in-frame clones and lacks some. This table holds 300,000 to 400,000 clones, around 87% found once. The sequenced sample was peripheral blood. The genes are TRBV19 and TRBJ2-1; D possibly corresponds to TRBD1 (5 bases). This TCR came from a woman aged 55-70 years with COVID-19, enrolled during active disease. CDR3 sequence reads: CASSLRPREGYNEQFF. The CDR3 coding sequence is TGTGCCAGTAGCTTAAGGCCCAGGGAAGGTTACAATGAGCAGTTCTTC.